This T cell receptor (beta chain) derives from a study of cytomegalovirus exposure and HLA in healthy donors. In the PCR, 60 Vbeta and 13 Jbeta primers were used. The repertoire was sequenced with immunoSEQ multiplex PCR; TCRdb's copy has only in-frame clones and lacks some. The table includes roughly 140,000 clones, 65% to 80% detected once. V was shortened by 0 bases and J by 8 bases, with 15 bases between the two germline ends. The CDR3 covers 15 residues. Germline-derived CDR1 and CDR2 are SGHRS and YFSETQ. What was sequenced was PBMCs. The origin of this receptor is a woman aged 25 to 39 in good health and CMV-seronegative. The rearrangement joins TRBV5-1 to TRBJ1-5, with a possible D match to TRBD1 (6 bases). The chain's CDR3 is CASSLGPQGIEPQHF. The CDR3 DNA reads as TGCGCCAGCAGCTTGGGCCCTCAGGGGATAGAGCCCCAGCATTTT.